This is a list of T cell receptor beta chains from one sample in a study of blood T cell repertoires in COVID-19. Libraries were prepared by immunoSEQ multiplex PCR; TCRdb keeps only in-frame clonotypes and omits some of them. Of more than 150,000 clones listed, more than 65% are singletons. Sequencing was done on a sample of peripheral blood. These receptors all come from a woman between 45 and 60 years old with acute or convalescent COVID-19. Each CDR3 is given with its conserved first and last residue. The order of the fields is J gene, V gene, D gene, clone size, CDR3 DNA, CDR3 protein. The D gene is left open where the match is weak. Some rows mark clone size as missing; the rest say once, few, many or name a class of expanded clone.

TRBJ2-3	TRBV7-9	TRBD2	many	TGTGCCAGCAGCTTAGCCAGGACTAGCGGGGACACAGATACGCAGTATTTT	CASSLARTSGDTDTQYF
TRBJ2-3	TRBV6-5	TRBD2	.	TGTGCCAGCAGGGTAGGGACTAGCGCAGATACGCAGTATTTT	CASRVGTSADTQYF
TRBJ2-2	TRBV18	TRBD1	.	TGTGCCAGCTCACCGGGGACAGGGGACACCGGGGAGCTGTTTTTT	CASSPGTGDTGELFF
TRBJ1-5	TRBV6-4	.	.	TGTGCCAGCACTTTAGGGGGGAGGGGGTATAGCAATCAGCCCCAGCATTTT	CASTLGGRGYSNQPQHF
TRBJ2-5	TRBV7-2	TRBD2	.	TGTGCCAGCACCCCCGGGACTAGCGGGGGACTACTCCAAGAGACCCAGTACTTC	CASTPGTSGGLLQETQYF
TRBJ1-6	TRBV28	TRBD1	.	TGTGCCAGCAGTCGGCAGGGGGCGTGGAATTCACCCCTCCACTTT	CASSRQGAWNSPLHF
TRBJ1-5	TRBV4-2	TRBD1	.	TGTGCCAGCAGCCAAGATGGACAGGGGACTCAGCCCCAGCATTTT	CASSQDGQGTQPQHF
TRBJ1-6	TRBV25-1	.	.	TGTGCCAGCAGCAGGGCCCTGGAGTTACCCCTCCACTTT	CASSRALELPLHF
TRBJ1-5	TRBV19	TRBD1	.	TGTGCCAGTAGAAAGACAGGGCGGCATCAGCCCCAGCATTTT	CASRKTGRHQPQHF
TRBJ2-1	TRBV7-3	TRBD2	once	TGTGCCAGCAGACGCAGCGGGGGCAGCTCCTACAATGAGCAGTTCTTC	CASRRSGGSSYNEQFF
TRBJ2-2	TRBV5-6	TRBD2	.	TGTGCCAGCAGCTTTAGCGGGGCTAACACCGGGGAGCTGTTTTTT	CASSFSGANTGELFF
TRBJ1-4	TRBV9	TRBD1	.	TGTGCCAGCAGCGCTTACACCGGGACAGGGGCCCACAATGAAAAACTGTTTTTT	CASSAYTGTGAHNEKLFF
TRBJ2-5	TRBV2	TRBD2	.	TGTGCCAGCAGCAACCCGGGACTAGCGGGGGGTGGGTCCCAGTACTTC	CASSNPGLAGGGSQYF
TRBJ1-2	TRBV11-2	.	.	TGTGCCAGCAGCCCCAATCAGGGCTATAGTGGCTACACCTTC	CASSPNQGYSGYTF
TRBJ1-3	TRBV10-3	TRBD1	few	TGTGCCATCAGTGGGACACAGGGGGGAGACACCATATATTTT	CAISGTQGGDTIYF
TRBJ1-2	TRBV19	TRBD1	.	TGTGCCAGTAGCTCGGACAGGGGGATCTATGGCTACACCTTC	CASSSDRGIYGYTF
TRBJ2-4	TRBV7-8	TRBD2	.	TGTGCCAGCAGCTTAGAGTCCAGGCGGGAGGGGGTCAAAAACATTCAGTACTTC	CASSLESRREGVKNIQYF
TRBJ1-5	TRBV2	TRBD1	few	TGTGCCAGCAGTGACGCCGGGACAGCTTATCAGCCCCAGCATTTT	CASSDAGTAYQPQHF
TRBJ1-2	TRBV2	.	.	TGTGCCAGTGCGGCTGGCGGCTACACCTTC	CASAAGGYTF
TRBJ2-7	TRBV5-4	TRBD1	.	TGTGCCAGCAGCTCAAGGACAGGGGCCGACGAGCAGTACTTC	CASSSRTGADEQYF
TRBJ1-2	TRBV7-9	.	.	TGTGCCAGCAGCTTAGAAGGCGGGAACTATGGCTACACCTTC	CASSLEGGNYGYTF
TRBJ2-1	TRBV9	.	.	TGTGCCAGCAGCGAGGGTAGCGGCTACAATGAGCAGTTCTTC	CASSEGSGYNEQFF
TRBJ1-1	TRBV15	.	.	TGTGCCACCAGCAGAGGGGCTCGGAACACTGAAGCTTTCTTT	CATSRGARNTEAFF
TRBJ1-2	TRBV12-3/TRBV12-4	.	.	TGTGCCAGCAGTTCCCCCTCAGGGTATGGCTACACCTTC	CASSSPSGYGYTF
TRBJ2-3	TRBV24-1	TRBD1	.	TGTGCCACCAGTGACCGCCCGGGACAGGGTGTAATTGATACGCAGTATTTT	CATSDRPGQGVIDTQYF
TRBJ1-2	TRBV5-1	TRBD1	.	TGCGCCAGCAGCTTGGGGGCAGGGGGAGATGGCTACACCTTC	CASSLGAGGDGYTF
TRBJ2-1	TRBV7-3	.	once	TGTGCCAGCAGCTTATCGGAGTACAATGAGCAGTTCTTC	CASSLSEYNEQFF
TRBJ2-1	TRBV28	.	.	TGTGCCAGCAGTTTAAACGGCAGGGTTGGTGAGCAGTTCTTC	CASSLNGRVGEQFF
TRBJ2-3	TRBV10-3	TRBD2	few	TGTGCCATCAGCCCGTCTAGCGGGAGTGTAGATACGCAGTATTTT	CAISPSSGSVDTQYF
TRBJ1-1	TRBV30	.	.	TGTGCCTGGAGTCTAGGGGTGAACACTGAAGCTTTCTTT	CAWSLGVNTEAFF
TRBJ2-3	TRBV4-3	.	.	TGCGCCAGCAGCCAAGTCCCCAGCGGGTTTACTAGCACAGATACGCAGTATTTT	CASSQVPSGFTSTDTQYF
TRBJ2-7	TRBV3-1/TRBV3-2	TRBD2	few	TGTGCCAGCAGCCAAGGATTTTCTGGGACTACCTACGAGCAGTACTTC	CASSQGFSGTTYEQYF
TRBJ1-6	TRBV6-2/TRBV6-3	.	few	TGTGCCAGCAGTTCCGTGAATTCACCCCTCCACTTT	CASSSVNSPLHF
TRBJ1-1	TRBV5-3	TRBD1	.	TGTGCCAGAAGCCACAGGGGATCAGCCACTGAAGCTTTCTTT	CARSHRGSATEAFF
TRBJ2-1	TRBV3-1/TRBV3-2	TRBD2	once	TGTGCCAGCAGCCAAGGAACTTTAGCGGGAGTAGGTCGCTACAATGAGCAGTTCTTC	CASSQGTLAGVGRYNEQFF
TRBJ2-5	TRBV7-2	TRBD2	.	TGTGCCAGCAGCAACCAAGCGGGAGTAATCGGGGAGACCCAGTACTTC	CASSNQAGVIGETQYF
TRBJ1-6	TRBV19	TRBD1	.	TGTGCCAGTAGTACGTTACAGGGGGCGAAGAATTCACCCCTCCACTTT	CASSTLQGAKNSPLHF
TRBJ1-2	TRBV28	.	.	TGTGCCAGCACCACCCTAGGTCTTGGCTACACCTTC	CASTTLGLGYTF
TRBJ1-1	TRBV29-1	.	.	TGCAGCGTTGCCAGGTTAAGTGAAGCTTTCTTT	CSVARLSEAFF
TRBJ1-1	TRBV6-2/TRBV6-3	.	few	TGTGCCAGCAGTTACGGCAGGGCGGGGTTTGAAGCTTTCTTT	CASSYGRAGFEAFF
TRBJ1-2	TRBV7-2	TRBD1	.	TGTGCCAGCAGCTTTGGGGGACAGGGGATAAACTATGGCTACACCTTC	CASSFGGQGINYGYTF
TRBJ1-5	TRBV7-9	TRBD1	.	TGTGCCAGCGAGGAGGGGGCCGGTCAGCCCCAGCATTTT	CASEEGAGQPQHF
TRBJ1-2	TRBV6-6	TRBD1	.	TGTGCCAGCAGTTCCGGGACAGACTATGGCTACACCTTC	CASSSGTDYGYTF
TRBJ1-1	TRBV7-3	TRBD1	.	TGTGCCAGCAGCCGCGGACAGGGATACACTGAAGCTTTCTTT	CASSRGQGYTEAFF
TRBJ2-5	TRBV18	.	.	TGTGCCAGCTCACCCGGACTATTCCAAGAGACCCAGTACTTC	CASSPGLFQETQYF
TRBJ1-4	TRBV5-1	.	.	TGCGCCAGCAGCACAGGAGCAACTAATGAAAAACTGTTTTTT	CASSTGATNEKLFF
TRBJ2-7	TRBV5-1	.	.	TGCGCCAGCAGCTTGGCCTCCGGACAGGACTACTACGAGCAGTACTTC	CASSLASGQDYYEQYF
TRBJ2-5	TRBV30	.	.	TGTGCCTGGAGTGTACAGGGAGAGACCCAGTACTTC	CAWSVQGETQYF